A selection of T cell receptor beta chains follows, all from one sample in a study of blood T cells in healthy people across ages. TCRdb fed the 5' RACE reads into MiXCR, producing one record per CDR3 protein. The profile shows over 600,000 distinct CDR3 sequences, roughly three fifths of them singletons. Material: blood. The receptor set was obtained from a man aged 35-49 years in good health. CDR3s include the opening cysteine and the closing phenylalanine or tryptophan. Each record gives: D gene, J gene, V gene, clone size, CDR3 DNA, CDR3 protein. A D gene is named only where the DNA matches it firmly. Only part of the rows carry a size: once, few, many, or a class if the clone is expanded.

d_call: -
j_call: TRBJ2-1
v_call: TRBV29-1
clone_size: -
cdr3_nt: TGCAGCGGGGGTCGGGCGGGTACCTACAATGAGCAGTTCTTC
cdr3_aa: CSGGRAGTYNEQFF

d_call: -
j_call: TRBJ2-3
v_call: TRBV20-1
clone_size: -
cdr3_nt: TGCAGTGCCTCTCAGGTGGTGACGGATACGCAGTATTTT
cdr3_aa: CSASQVVTDTQYF

d_call: -
j_call: TRBJ2-7
v_call: TRBV6-1
clone_size: -
cdr3_nt: TGTGCCAGCAAAGTCCGGAGACAGGTCTACGGGCAGTACTTC
cdr3_aa: CASKVRRQVYGQYF

d_call: -
j_call: TRBJ2-3
v_call: TRBV12-3/TRBV12-4
clone_size: few
cdr3_nt: TGTGCCAGCAGTCCCGGGACTGCCTTCACAGATACGCAGTATTTT
cdr3_aa: CASSPGTAFTDTQYF

d_call: TRBD1
j_call: TRBJ2-7
v_call: TRBV28
clone_size: -
cdr3_nt: TGTGCCAGCAACCGGGACAGGTCTATAAACGAGCAGTACTTC
cdr3_aa: CASNRDRSINEQYF

d_call: TRBD2
j_call: TRBJ2-7
v_call: TRBV12-3/TRBV12-4
clone_size: few
cdr3_nt: TGTGCCAGCAGTCATAGCGGGGGCAACTACGAGCAGTACTTC
cdr3_aa: CASSHSGGNYEQYF

d_call: TRBD1
j_call: TRBJ1-1
v_call: TRBV6-6
clone_size: -
cdr3_nt: TGTGCCAGCAGCCGATATCCGGGACAGGACCCCCCTAGAGCTTTCTTT
cdr3_aa: CASSRYPGQDPPRAFF

d_call: -
j_call: TRBJ1-1
v_call: TRBV7-9
clone_size: -
cdr3_nt: TGTGCCAGCAGCTTAGCTTCCGGACAAGTCACTGAAGCTTTCTTT
cdr3_aa: CASSLASGQVTEAFF

d_call: TRBD1
j_call: TRBJ2-5
v_call: TRBV20-1
clone_size: -
cdr3_nt: TGCAGTGCTAGAGGGACAGGGCCCCAAGAGACCCAGTACTTC
cdr3_aa: CSARGTGPQETQYF

d_call: -
j_call: TRBJ2-1
v_call: TRBV7-2
clone_size: -
cdr3_nt: TGTGCCAGCAGCCGCCGATCCCTCAGCCAGAATGAGCAGTTCTTC
cdr3_aa: CASSRRSLSQNEQFF

d_call: TRBD2
j_call: TRBJ2-3
v_call: TRBV4-2
clone_size: -
cdr3_nt: TGTGCCAGCAGCCAAGATTGGAGGACTAGCGGTAAAAACACAGATACGCAGTATTTT
cdr3_aa: CASSQDWRTSGKNTDTQYF

d_call: -
j_call: TRBJ2-4
v_call: TRBV29-1
clone_size: few
cdr3_nt: TGCAGCGTTATTAGGGGGTCGGAAAACATTCAGTACTTC
cdr3_aa: CSVIRGSENIQYF

d_call: TRBD1
j_call: TRBJ2-1
v_call: TRBV29-1
clone_size: -
cdr3_nt: TGCAGCGTTGGGCGGACAGGTCCTAACAATGAGCAGTTCTTC
cdr3_aa: CSVGRTGPNNEQFF

d_call: TRBD1
j_call: TRBJ2-1
v_call: TRBV20-1
clone_size: many
cdr3_nt: TGCAGTGCTAGAGACTCAGGGACAGACTACAATGAGCAGTTCTTC
cdr3_aa: CSARDSGTDYNEQFF

d_call: -
j_call: TRBJ2-7
v_call: TRBV21-1
clone_size: few
cdr3_nt: TGTGCCTCCTTAAAGGGGGTACCTTTAAAAGAGCAGTACTTC
cdr3_aa: CASLKGVPLKEQYF

d_call: -
j_call: TRBJ2-7
v_call: TRBV5-4
clone_size: once
cdr3_nt: TGTGCCAGCAGCTCCGACACCGACGAGCAGTACTTC
cdr3_aa: CASSSDTDEQYF

d_call: -
j_call: TRBJ1-4
v_call: TRBV29-1
clone_size: -
cdr3_nt: TGCAGCGTTAGGGGACGAGCAACTAATGAAAAACTGTTTTTT
cdr3_aa: CSVRGRATNEKLFF

d_call: -
j_call: TRBJ2-5
v_call: TRBV4-2
clone_size: -
cdr3_nt: TGTGCCAGCAGCCAAGATTCGGGACTCCAAGAGACCCAGTACTTC
cdr3_aa: CASSQDSGLQETQYF

d_call: TRBD2
j_call: TRBJ2-5
v_call: TRBV13
clone_size: few
cdr3_nt: TGTGCCAGCAGCTTAGCTCGGCTAGCGGGGTTACAAGAGACCCAGTACTTC
cdr3_aa: CASSLARLAGLQETQYF

d_call: -
j_call: TRBJ1-1
v_call: TRBV12-3/TRBV12-4
clone_size: -
cdr3_nt: TGTGCCAGCAGACCAACAGAGAACACTGAAGCTTTCTTT
cdr3_aa: CASRPTENTEAFF

d_call: -
j_call: TRBJ1-1
v_call: TRBV5-1
clone_size: -
cdr3_nt: TGCGCCAGCTGCAATGGGGTTACGAACACTGAAGCTTTCTTT
cdr3_aa: CASCNGVTNTEAFF

d_call: -
j_call: TRBJ2-1
v_call: TRBV12-3/TRBV12-4
clone_size: -
cdr3_nt: TGTGCCAGCAGTCCCCCGGGACCGGGTGTCAATGAGCAGTTCTTC
cdr3_aa: CASSPPGPGVNEQFF

d_call: TRBD1
j_call: TRBJ2-7
v_call: TRBV9
clone_size: -
cdr3_nt: TGTGCCAGCAGCGTCGGGACAGGCCTTTCGGGCGAGCAGTACTTC
cdr3_aa: CASSVGTGLSGEQYF

d_call: TRBD1
j_call: TRBJ1-1
v_call: TRBV5-8
clone_size: -
cdr3_nt: TGTGCCAGCACCTGGACAGGCTTCAACACTGAAGCTTTCTTT
cdr3_aa: CASTWTGFNTEAFF

d_call: TRBD2
j_call: TRBJ2-1
v_call: TRBV12-3/TRBV12-4
clone_size: -
cdr3_nt: TGTGCCAGCAGTATGGACGGACTAGCGGGGGACCATGAACAGTTCTTC
cdr3_aa: CASSMDGLAGDHEQFF

d_call: -
j_call: TRBJ1-2
v_call: TRBV27
clone_size: -
cdr3_nt: TGTGCCAGCGGACAGCCTTCGGGGGGCTACACCTTC
cdr3_aa: CASGQPSGGYTF

d_call: TRBD2
j_call: TRBJ2-3
v_call: TRBV7-2
clone_size: few
cdr3_nt: TGTGCCAGCAGCACACCGGGACTAGCGGTCACAGATACGCAGTATTTT
cdr3_aa: CASSTPGLAVTDTQYF

d_call: TRBD2
j_call: TRBJ2-7
v_call: TRBV4-3
clone_size: -
cdr3_nt: TGCGCCAGCAGCCAAGATCCGGGGCCAGCGGGAGCCTACGAGCAGTACTTC
cdr3_aa: CASSQDPGPAGAYEQYF

d_call: -
j_call: TRBJ1-4
v_call: TRBV6-1
clone_size: -
cdr3_nt: TGTGCCAGCAGTGAGTGGAGGGACAATCTGTTTTTT
cdr3_aa: CASSEWRDNLFF

d_call: TRBD2
j_call: TRBJ2-3
v_call: TRBV4-2
clone_size: -
cdr3_nt: TGTGCCAGCAGCCTATCGCCTCCTAGCGGGGGGGCCTCAGATACGCAGTATTTT
cdr3_aa: CASSLSPPSGGASDTQYF

d_call: -
j_call: TRBJ2-7
v_call: TRBV10-3
clone_size: few
cdr3_nt: TGTGCCATCAGTGAGTCCGGGACACCAAGCTACGAGCAGTACTTC
cdr3_aa: CAISESGTPSYEQYF

d_call: -
j_call: TRBJ2-1
v_call: TRBV29-1
clone_size: -
cdr3_nt: TGCAGCGTTGAGGCGCGGGGACAGCCCAATGAGCAGTTCTTC
cdr3_aa: CSVEARGQPNEQFF

d_call: TRBD2
j_call: TRBJ2-5
v_call: TRBV12-3/TRBV12-4
clone_size: -
cdr3_nt: TGTGCCAGCAGTTCCGGGACTAGCGGGAGTGGCGAGACCCAGTACTTC
cdr3_aa: CASSSGTSGSGETQYF

d_call: -
j_call: TRBJ2-7
v_call: TRBV6-2/TRBV6-3
clone_size: -
cdr3_nt: TGTGCCAGCAGTTACTCGCCGACAGGAGTCCTCTGGGAGCAGTACTTC
cdr3_aa: CASSYSPTGVLWEQYF

d_call: -
j_call: TRBJ2-5
v_call: TRBV6-5
clone_size: -
cdr3_nt: TGTGCCAGCAGCTCCAATCACTTCAGGGAAGAGACCCAGTACTTC
cdr3_aa: CASSSNHFREETQYF

d_call: -
j_call: TRBJ1-2
v_call: TRBV27
clone_size: -
cdr3_nt: TGTGCCAGCAGTTACCTTTATCTTGGTCGAAACTATGGCTACACCTTC
cdr3_aa: CASSYLYLGRNYGYTF

d_call: -
j_call: TRBJ2-7
v_call: TRBV12-3/TRBV12-4
clone_size: -
cdr3_nt: TGTGCCAGCAGTAGGGACGGCGGCACCTACGAGCAGTACTTC
cdr3_aa: CASSRDGGTYEQYF

d_call: -
j_call: TRBJ2-1
v_call: TRBV20-1
clone_size: once
cdr3_nt: TGCAGTCCTTTCCAGGGGCACGGTTGGAATGAGCAGTTCTTC
cdr3_aa: CSPFQGHGWNEQFF

d_call: TRBD2
j_call: TRBJ2-1
v_call: TRBV5-1
clone_size: -
cdr3_nt: TGCGCCAGCAGCTGGGGGACTAGCGCCTTCTACAATGAGCAGTTCTTC
cdr3_aa: CASSWGTSAFYNEQFF

d_call: -
j_call: TRBJ2-1
v_call: TRBV28
clone_size: -
cdr3_nt: TGTGCCAGCACTCGTAGAACGGGAAGTCGGGGATACAATGAGCAGTTCTTC
cdr3_aa: CASTRRTGSRGYNEQFF

d_call: -
j_call: TRBJ1-4
v_call: TRBV29-1
clone_size: -
cdr3_nt: TGCAGCGTTGGGGTGGGGGCAGGTGAAAAACTGTTTTTT
cdr3_aa: CSVGVGAGEKLFF

d_call: TRBD2
j_call: TRBJ2-1
v_call: TRBV6-2/TRBV6-3
clone_size: -
cdr3_nt: TGTGCCAGCAGTTACTCTAGCGGGAAGAGCTCCTACAATGAGCAGTTCTTC
cdr3_aa: CASSYSSGKSSYNEQFF

d_call: TRBD1
j_call: TRBJ2-5
v_call: TRBV4-1
clone_size: -
cdr3_nt: TGCGCCAGCAGCCAAAGGACAGGGAGTTTAGAGACCCAGTACTTC
cdr3_aa: CASSQRTGSLETQYF

d_call: -
j_call: TRBJ2-7
v_call: TRBV27
clone_size: many
cdr3_nt: TGTGCCAGCAGTTTCCCTGGGGGTTTCGAGCAGTACTTC
cdr3_aa: CASSFPGGFEQYF

d_call: -
j_call: TRBJ2-3
v_call: TRBV7-6
clone_size: -
cdr3_nt: TGTGCCAGCACAATTACGGGGGGCGGCACAGATACGCAGTATTTT
cdr3_aa: CASTITGGGTDTQYF

d_call: TRBD2
j_call: TRBJ2-1
v_call: TRBV25-1
clone_size: few
cdr3_nt: TGTGCCAGCAGTGAATATGGGGCTAGCGGATTCTACAATGAGCAGTTCTTC
cdr3_aa: CASSEYGASGFYNEQFF

d_call: TRBD2
j_call: TRBJ2-5
v_call: TRBV7-9
clone_size: few
cdr3_nt: TGTGCCAGCAGCCCGGAGGGACTACATCAAGAGACCCAGTACTTC
cdr3_aa: CASSPEGLHQETQYF

d_call: -
j_call: TRBJ2-7
v_call: TRBV7-2
clone_size: few
cdr3_nt: TGTGCCAGCAGCTCTCTTACAGTGGCGGAGGAATACGAGCAGTACTTC
cdr3_aa: CASSSLTVAEEYEQYF

d_call: TRBD2
j_call: TRBJ2-7
v_call: TRBV6-6
clone_size: few
cdr3_nt: TGTGCCAGCAGTACACTAGCGGGAGACGAGCAGTACTTC
cdr3_aa: CASSTLAGDEQYF

d_call: TRBD2
j_call: TRBJ2-1
v_call: TRBV9
clone_size: -
cdr3_nt: TGTGCCAGCAGCGTAGTTGCGGGGGGGCTTAATGAGCAGTTCTTC
cdr3_aa: CASSVVAGGLNEQFF

d_call: TRBD2
j_call: TRBJ2-3
v_call: TRBV9
clone_size: -
cdr3_nt: TGTGCCAGCAGCGTAGATCCAGCGGGAGGCACAGATACGCAGTATTTT
cdr3_aa: CASSVDPAGGTDTQYF

d_call: -
j_call: TRBJ2-3
v_call: TRBV7-2
clone_size: -
cdr3_nt: TGTGCCAGCAGCCCAGGCCAGGGGTCTAGCACAGATACGCAGTATTTT
cdr3_aa: CASSPGQGSSTDTQYF

d_call: -
j_call: TRBJ2-5
v_call: TRBV5-1
clone_size: few
cdr3_nt: TGCGCCAGCAGCTTGGCCGCGGTGTACCAAGAGACCCAGTACTTC
cdr3_aa: CASSLAAVYQETQYF

d_call: TRBD2
j_call: TRBJ2-5
v_call: TRBV7-2
clone_size: few
cdr3_nt: TGTGCCAGCAGCTTAGGGGGGGGGGCCCAGTACTTC
cdr3_aa: CASSLGGGAQYF

d_call: -
j_call: TRBJ1-2
v_call: TRBV11-3
clone_size: -
cdr3_nt: TGTGCCAGCAGCTACTACACGGGGAACTATGGCTACACCTTC
cdr3_aa: CASSYYTGNYGYTF